The 2 T cell receptor beta chains below were found in one sample sequenced in a study of regulatory T cells in long-lasting Graves disease. To make TCR beta libraries, researchers used iRepertoire HTBI primers and Arm-PCR of CDR3 regions. TCRdb reprocessed the multiplex PCR reads via MiXCR and lists one record per CDR3 protein. Among more than 350,000 distinct CDR3 sequences listed, roughly 23% were seen once. Time point indicated: persistent/refractory GD, antithyroid drugs over 5 years with positive TRAb. TCR sequences were obtained from RNA taken from PBMCs. Sequencing used peripheral blood mononuclear cells (PBMCs), obtained when the disease was refractory, from a patient treated with antithyroid drugs. The receptors were gathered from a female donor with Graves disease.

V and J are TRBV12-3 or TRBV12-4 and TRBJ2-1; 9 positions agree with TRBD2. Unmatched junction bases numbered 8, after V lost 6 bases and J lost 8 bases. The CDR3 totals 14 residues. The DNA for the CDR3 is TGTGCCAGCAGGGAAGCCGGGACTAGCTATGAGCAGTTCTTC. It yields the protein CASREAGTSYEQFF.

This clonotype was detected ten times or more. This chain uses TRBV11-1 with TRBJ2-5; 8 bases map to TRBD2. The CDR3 loop spans 14 amino acids. V lost 2 bases, J lost 4 bases, and 3 bases stayed unmatched. The germline V gene encodes CDR1 SGHAT and CDR2 FQDESV (reference sequence). The CDR3 loop is CASSLSGGAETQYF. For the CDR3, the DNA is TGTGCCAGCAGCTTAAGCGGGGGTGCAGAGACCCAGTACTTC.